One sample yielded the 25 T cell receptor beta chains listed below, sequenced in a study of a mutant IDH1 vaccine in newly diagnosed glioma. These TCRs' antigens remain unknown. Sequencing was performed with immunoSEQ multiplex PCR; in TCRdb, only in-frame clones are kept and a portion is missing. The data contain some 80,000 clones, approximately 85% of them singletons. Time point reported: week 23, last vaccination. Vaccine doses each comprised 300 ug of mutant IDH1 20-mer peptide, with topical imiquimod. Sequences were derived from PBMCs, sampled from a glioma patient whose treatment included an IDH1 peptide vaccine. These receptors originate from a woman aged 45-65 years with glioma.

V is TRBV5-6 and J is TRBJ2-7, with D perhaps being TRBD1 or TRBD2 (5 bases each). V was shortened by 3 bases and J by 3 bases, with 13 bases between the two germline ends. Germline loops: CDR1 SGHDT, CDR2 YYEEEE. This CDR3 is 14 amino acids long. In DNA form, the CDR3 reads TGTGCCAGCAGCTCCCTAGGGACGGACTACGAGCAGTACTTC. Translating it yields CASSSLGTDYEQYF.

This clone was recorded only once. The chain couples TRBV28 to TRBJ2-7, with 8 nucleotides matching TRBD2. This CDR3 comprises 16 residues. V lost 8 bases, J lost 3 bases, and 15 bases stayed unmatched. Germline CDR1 and CDR2: MDHEN and SYDVKM. Here the CDR3 reads CASGPRGRFPIYEQYF. CDR3 nucleotide sequence: TGTGCCAGCGGCCCTCGCGGGAGGTTCCCCATCTACGAGCAGTACTTC. The entire variable domain, with the rest obtained from reference TRBV28 and TRBJ2-7, is as follows: DVKVTQSSRYLVKRTGEKVFLECVQDMDHENMFWYRQDPGLGLRLIYFSYDVKMKEKGDIPEGYSVSREKKERFSLILESASTNQTSMYLCASGPRGRFPIYEQYFGPGTRLTVT.

The sample holds a few counts of this clone. The V and J genes are TRBV6-1 and TRBJ2-1; TRBD2 is a possible D gene (5 bases). Germline CDR1 is MNHNS and CDR2 is SASEGT. The CDR3 is 13 residues long. Trimming left V 4 bases short and J 7 bases short, with 11 bases between. CDR3 nucleotide sequence: TGTGCCAGCAGTGTGAGGGTTCGGAATGAGCAGTTCTTC. Residues: CASSVRVRNEQFF.

The chain joins TRBV28 to TRBJ2-7; TRBD2 might be the D (6 bases). The CDR3 totals 15 residues. The V and J ends lost 4 bases and 4 bases respectively, with 17 bases between them. The germline V gene encodes CDR1 MDHEN and CDR2 SYDVKM. The CDR3 DNA is TGTGCCAGCAGTTCCGGGAGCTGGAGTATGTACGAGCAGTACTTC. This codes for CASSSGSWSMYEQYF.

V and J are TRBV28 and TRBJ1-2; D is possibly TRBD1 (6 bases). The CDR3 length is 14 residues. CDR1 and CDR2 (germline): MDHEN, SYDVKM. V was cut by 6 bases and J by 4 bases, with 15 bases left in between. The CDR3 loop reads CASRGRGHGYGYTF. In DNA form, the CDR3 reads TGTGCCAGCAGGGGCAGGGGCCACGGCTATGGCTACACCTTC.

V and J are TRBV4-1 and TRBJ1-1; no firm D call. Germline V CDR1 and CDR2: MGHRA, YSYEKL. CDR3 length equals 13 residues. Trimming removed 0 bases from V and 8 bases from J, with 10 bases in between. The CDR3 DNA is TGCGCCAGCAGCCAAGACCCCTTCAGGGAAGCTTTCTTT. As protein: CASSQDPFREAFF.

The CDR3 reads CASSEWGRGGYGYTF. The CDR3 DNA sequence: TGTGCCAGCAGTGAATGGGGGCGAGGGGGTTATGGCTACACCTTC. V is TRBV6-1 and J is TRBJ1-2; D may be TRBD1 (6 bases). V was shortened by 2 bases and J by 5 bases, with 15 bases between the two germline ends. CDR3 length: 15 residues. Germline assignment: CDR1 MNHNS and CDR2 SASEGT.

The chain is built from TRBV6-5 and TRBJ1-6; no clear D. The CDR3 is 16 amino acids. Germline assignment: CDR1 MNHEY and CDR2 SVGAGI. V dropped 0 bases and J dropped 6 bases, with 12 bases sitting between them. CDR3 residues: CASSYSKASPNSPLHF. The CDR3, as DNA: TGTGCCAGCAGTTACTCGAAGGCGAGTCCTAATTCACCCCTCCACTTT.

CDR3 sequence: CASNYRGRTEAFF. As DNA, the CDR3 is TGTGCCAGCAACTACAGGGGGCGAACTGAAGCTTTCTTT. This chain uses TRBV6-5 with TRBJ1-1; 9 positions match TRBD1. The CDR3 runs 13 residues. After removal of 7 bases from V and 5 bases from J, the junction contained 5 bases not matched to a gene. Germline V gives CDR1 MNHEY, CDR2 SVGAGI.

This chain links TRBV5-1 with TRBJ2-1; 8 nucleotides match TRBD1. The CDR3 has 16 amino acids. Trimming at V came to 0 bases and at J to 4 bases, leaving 6 bases not matched to a gene. CDR1 is SGHRS, CDR2 YFSETQ, per germline. CDR3 nucleotide sequence: TGCGCCAGCAGCTTGGGACCGGGACAGGCATACAATGAGCAGTTCTTC. This translates into CASSLGPGQAYNEQFF.

In its sample, this clone was seen once. This rearrangement joins TRBV2 to TRBJ1-4; no reliable D call. Germline V gene data show CDR1 as SNHLY and CDR2 as FYNNEI. V was pared by 4 bases and J by 0 bases, with 6 bases between. The CDR3 loop spans 14 amino acids. This chain's CDR3 is CASSVGATNEKLFF. The CDR3 DNA reads TGTGCCAGCAGTGTAGGTGCAACTAATGAAAAACTGTTTTTT.

The rearrangement links TRBV27 to TRBJ2-7, with D possibly TRBD1 on 5 matching bases. CDR3 length equals 14 residues. Germline V gene sequence: CDR1 MNHEY, CDR2 SMNVEV (reference sequence). Trimming cost V 5 bases and J 5 bases, with 16 bases left between them. The CDR3: CASSKQVPGDEQYF. Written as DNA, the CDR3 is TGTGCCAGCAGTAAACAGGTACCTGGCGACGAGCAGTACTTC.

V gene TRBV12-5 combines with J gene TRBJ1-1; D possibly corresponds to TRBD1 (6 bases). The CDR3 runs to 13 residues. Trimming stripped 4 bases from V and 0 bases from J, with 6 bases between. In germline, CDR1 is LGHNT, CDR2 FRNRAP. The CDR3 DNA sequence: TGTGCTAGTGGTTCAGGGGTGAACACTGAAGCTTTCTTT. Protein product: CASGSGVNTEAFF.

The chain couples TRBV7-9 to TRBJ1-2; 7 bases fit TRBD1. After removal of 4 bases from V and 4 bases from J, the junction contained 3 bases not matched to a gene. The CDR3 totals 13 residues. The germline gives CDR1 SEHNR, CDR2 FQNEAQ (reference sequence). CDR3 in DNA: TGTGCCAGCAGCTCAGGACAGGTCTATGGCTACACCTTC. Residues: CASSSGQVYGYTF.

The chain employs TRBV4-1 and TRBJ2-2; 15 nucleotides match TRBD2. V was pared by 4 bases and J by 5 bases, with 5 bases of the junction left unmatched. Germline lookup yields CDR1 MGHRA and CDR2 YSYEKL. The CDR3 extends over 17 amino acids. CDR3 nucleotides: TGCGCCAGCAGCCCCGGGACTAGCGGGAGGCGGACCGGGGAGCTGTTTTTT. Its protein is CASSPGTSGRRTGELFF.

This clone was observed once. V gene TRBV6-5 combines with J gene TRBJ2-7; weak D call: TRBD1 (5 bases). Germline CDR1 reads MNHEY; CDR2 reads SVGAGI. CDR3 size: 15 residues. Trimming left V 5 bases short and J 5 bases short, with 19 bases between. The CDR3 here is CASSPPAGSRNEQYF. CDR3 nucleotide sequence: TGTGCCAGCAGTCCCCCGGCAGGGTCTCGAAACGAGCAGTACTTC.

This clone was observed a single time. The V and J genes are TRBV5-1 and TRBJ2-7; D is possibly TRBD1 (5 bases). The germline CDR1 and CDR2 sequences are SGHRS and YFSETQ. The ends were cut back, 0 bases at V and 6 bases at J, with 16 bases in the middle. The CDR3 contains 15 residues. The CDR3 region has the DNA TGCGCCAGCAGCTTGGAGGGGCAAAAAGGGTCCGAGCAGTACTTC. It specifies CASSLEGQKGSEQYF.

Notes on this clone: The same CDR3 is also encoded by other DNA sequences in this sample. V usage is TRBV5-1 and J usage is TRBJ2-1; TRBD1 agrees at 12 bases. This CDR3 has 15 amino acids. The V segment lost 4 bases and the J segment 6 bases; nucleotides outside the gene matches: 5. From germline, CDR1 is SGHRS and CDR2 YFSETQ. The CDR3 sequence: CASSPGQGAINEQFF. The CDR3 coding sequence is TGCGCCAGCAGCCCGGGACAGGGGGCAATCAATGAGCAGTTCTTC. Filled out from reference TRBV5-1 and TRBJ2-1, the complete variable domain reads KAGVTQTPRYLIKTRGQQVTLSCSPISGHRSVSWYQQTPGQGLQFLFEYFSETQRNKGNFPGRFSGRQFSNSRSEMNVSTLELGDSALYLCASSPGQGAINEQFFGPGTRLTVL.

The chain links TRBV5-1 to TRBJ1-2; D unclear. The CDR3 has 13 residues. Trimming stripped 0 bases from V and 8 bases from J, with 11 bases between. Germline values: CDR1 SGHRS, CDR2 YFSETQ. CDR3 sequence: CASSLGGFGGYTF. CDR3 sequence (DNA): TGCGCCAGCAGCTTGGGGGGTTTTGGAGGCTACACCTTC. Together with reference TRBV5-1 and TRBJ1-2, the CDR3 gives the full variable domain: KAGVTQTPRYLIKTRGQQVTLSCSPISGHRSVSWYQQTPGQGLQFLFEYFSETQRNKGNFPGRFSGRQFSNSRSEMNVSTLELGDSALYLCASSLGGFGGYTFGSGTRLTVV.

The chain combines TRBV11-2 with TRBJ2-1, with 10 bases fitting TRBD2. V shed 4 bases and J 2 bases; nucleotides not matched to a gene: 2. CDR1 and CDR2 (germline): SGHAT, FQNNGV. The CDR3 length is 15 residues. The CDR3 region is CASSSLAGPYNEQFF. As DNA, the CDR3 is TGTGCCAGCAGCTCACTAGCGGGACCCTACAATGAGCAGTTCTTC.

V is TRBV28 and J is TRBJ1-2; D unclear. This CDR3 contains 12 residues. V was cut by 3 bases and J by 3 bases, with 5 bases left in between. In germline, CDR1 is MDHEN, CDR2 SYDVKM. DNA for the CDR3: TGTGCCAGCAGTTTTCAGTACTATGGCTACACCTTC. Protein product: CASSFQYYGYTF.

The chain carries TRBV27 and TRBJ1-5, with D possibly matching TRBD1 (5 bases). The CDR3 runs 13 residues. V was pared by 7 bases and J by 5 bases, with 12 bases between. The germline gives CDR1 MNHEY, CDR2 SMNVEV (reference sequence). CDR3 nucleotide sequence: TGTGCCAGCAAGGAGGGGAACGATCAGCCCCAGCATTTT. Encoded protein: CASKEGNDQPQHF.

V and J are TRBV28 and TRBJ2-2; possibly TRBD1 for D (6 bases). Germline lookup yields CDR1 MDHEN and CDR2 SYDVKM. CDR3 size: 14 residues. Deletions cut 6 bases from V and 3 bases from J, with 11 bases between. As DNA, the CDR3 is TGTGCCAGCAGGGTGACAGGCTACACCGGGGAGCTGTTTTTT. The encoded protein is CASRVTGYTGELFF.

The J gene is TRBJ2-3, the V gene TRBV10-2, with TRBD2 identical over 8 bases. Germline CDR1 is WSHSY and CDR2 is SAAADI. Trimming cost V 2 bases and J 2 bases; bases outside gene matches: 6. This CDR3 is built from 16 residues. CDR3 bases: TGCGCCAGCAGTGAGGGTCGGGAGGGCCCCACAGATACGCAGTATTTT. This codes for CASSEGREGPTDTQYF.

Written as DNA, the CDR3 is TGCGCCAGCAGCGCCTCTAGCGGTCCCCCCTACGAGCAGTACTTC. The encoded protein is CASSASSGPPYEQYF. The chain has TRBV5-1 and TRBJ2-7; 7 positions agree with TRBD2. V was pared by 4 bases and J by 2 bases, with 9 bases of the junction left unmatched. The germline V gene has CDR1 SGHRS and CDR2 YFSETQ. There are 15 residues in the CDR3.